The T cell receptor beta chain described here comes from a study of T cells in Graves' hyperthyroidism and ophthalmopathy. Amplification targeted TCR beta CDR3 regions from RNA transcripts. The study used the HTBI primer set for a first-round RT-PCR of the TCR CDR3. TCRdb processed the multiplex PCR reads anew with MiXCR; each CDR3 protein has one entry. The sample carries 350,000 to 450,000 distinct CDR3 sequences, more than 12% recorded once. The germline CDR1 and CDR2 sequences are MGHDK and SYGVNS. Between the trimmed V and J ends, which lost 1 base and 0 bases, there was a span of 10 bases. The CDR3 is 16 residues long. Subjects with ophthalmopathy showed a Clinical Activity Score no lower than 3, a NOSPECS grade no lower than 4, and a duration shorter than 3 months.

This TCR was sampled from a man in his forties or fifties with Graves' ophthalmopathy. V and J are TRBV25-1 and TRBJ1-3, with D hard to call. The source material was blood. CDR3 sequence (DNA): TGTGCCAGCAGTGAATCTGTCAGCCGCTCTGGAAACACCATATATTTT. Its translation is CASSESVSRSGNTIYF.